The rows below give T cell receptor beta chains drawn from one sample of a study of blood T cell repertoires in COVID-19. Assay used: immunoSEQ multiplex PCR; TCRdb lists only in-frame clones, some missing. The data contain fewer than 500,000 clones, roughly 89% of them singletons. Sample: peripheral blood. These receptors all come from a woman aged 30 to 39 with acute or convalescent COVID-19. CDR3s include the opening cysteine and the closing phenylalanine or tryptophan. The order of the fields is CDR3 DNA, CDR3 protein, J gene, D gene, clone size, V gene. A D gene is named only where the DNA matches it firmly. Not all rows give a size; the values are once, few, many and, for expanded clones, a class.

TGTGCCAGCAGCTTAAGGGGAGGTCTTGCGCCCCAGCATTTT,CASSLRGGLAPQHF,TRBJ1-5,-,-,TRBV13
TGTGCCAGCAGCTTGATGCTTGGGACTAGTGTTGAGCAGTTCTTC,CASSLMLGTSVEQFF,TRBJ2-1,TRBD2,-,TRBV7-3
TGTGCCACCAGTGATTCCCGACAGGGGGGGTCCGTGCAGTACTTC,CATSDSRQGGSVQYF,TRBJ2-7,TRBD1,-,TRBV24-1
TGTGCCAGCTCCCGCCTAGCGGTAAACACCGGGGAGCTGTTTTTT,CASSRLAVNTGELFF,TRBJ2-2,TRBD2,-,TRBV5-6
TGTGCCAGCAGGGCCCCGGGGGTTGGCAATGAGCAGTTCTTC,CASRAPGVGNEQFF,TRBJ2-1,-,-,TRBV2
TGTGCCAGCAGCTTAGATCGGGGAGATACGCAGTATTTT,CASSLDRGDTQYF,TRBJ2-3,-,-,TRBV11-2
TGCGCCAGCTTCGCCGGGACAGGGGGCTACGAGCAGTACTTC,CASFAGTGGYEQYF,TRBJ2-7,TRBD1,-,TRBV10-2
TGTGCCAGTCAGGGGTTGCCCGGGGAGCTGTTTTTT,CASQGLPGELFF,TRBJ2-2,-,-,TRBV28
TGTGCCAGCTCACTGAGCGGGCGTACCTACAATGAGCAGTTCTTC,CASSLSGRTYNEQFF,TRBJ2-1,-,-,TRBV18
TGTGCCAGCAGCCTTCGACAGCTAGTCGGGGAAAAACTGTTTTTT,CASSLRQLVGEKLFF,TRBJ1-4,-,-,TRBV3-1/TRBV3-2
TGTGCCAGCAGTCTCTGGGGGCGGGGGGGCCCCTCCTACGAGCAGTACTTC,CASSLWGRGGPSYEQYF,TRBJ2-7,TRBD2,-,TRBV6-6
TGTGCCAGCCAGGGGGCTTTAGTCAATGAGCAGTTCTTC,CASQGALVNEQFF,TRBJ2-1,TRBD1,-,TRBV12-3/TRBV12-4
TGTGCCAGCAGTCAGGACAGGGGGCATCCAGATACGCAGTATTTT,CASSQDRGHPDTQYF,TRBJ2-3,TRBD1,-,TRBV2
TGTGCCAGCAGTGAGCGAAAAGGACAGGGAGGTTTGGAGACCCAGTACTTC,CASSERKGQGGLETQYF,TRBJ2-5,TRBD1,-,TRBV25-1
TGTGCCAGCAGCATCGTTACGGGTGCTAGCACAGATACGCAGTATTTT,CASSIVTGASTDTQYF,TRBJ2-3,-,-,TRBV7-8
TGTGCCAGCAGTGAAGCTAGACAGGGGCGCCCCTACGAGCAGTACTTC,CASSEARQGRPYEQYF,TRBJ2-7,TRBD1,-,TRBV6-1
TGTGCCAGCAGCTTGACGGGGGGGCGGAACAATGAGCAGTTCTTC,CASSLTGGRNNEQFF,TRBJ2-1,TRBD2,-,TRBV11-3
TGTGCCAGCTCACCCGACAGGGGGAACACTGAAGCTTTCTTT,CASSPDRGNTEAFF,TRBJ1-1,TRBD1,-,TRBV18
TGTGCCAGCAGTGCGGGGACTAGCGGGGGTGGGATAAACAATGAGCAGTTCTTC,CASSAGTSGGGINNEQFF,TRBJ2-1,TRBD2,-,TRBV6-1
TGTGCCAGCAGCCCTCGAGCTCTCTCCTACGAGCAGTACTTC,CASSPRALSYEQYF,TRBJ2-7,-,-,TRBV3-1/TRBV3-2
TGTGCCAGCAGTCCGGGACTAGCTAACACAGATACGCAGTATTTT,CASSPGLANTDTQYF,TRBJ2-3,TRBD2,-,TRBV2
TGTGCCAGCAGTCAGGGGGCGACGCAGTTCTTC,CASSQGATQFF,TRBJ2-1,TRBD1,-,TRBV6-5
TGTGCCAGCAGTCGGAATGAGCAGTTCTTC,CASSRNEQFF,TRBJ2-1,-,-,TRBV12-3/TRBV12-4
TGTGCCAGCAGTGTTCTGGGGGCGACCGGGGAGCTGTTTTTT,CASSVLGATGELFF,TRBJ2-2,-,-,TRBV2
TGTGCCAGCAGCTTGGGGGCCGTCAGGGGGTCCTACAATGAGCAGTTCTTC,CASSLGAVRGSYNEQFF,TRBJ2-1,TRBD1,-,TRBV5-6
TGTGCCACCAGCGCCTATAGAGGATACGAGCAGTACTTC,CATSAYRGYEQYF,TRBJ2-7,-,-,TRBV15
TGCGCCAGCAGCTTGGGTCAGGGGGCGAATCAGCCCCAGCATTTT,CASSLGQGANQPQHF,TRBJ1-5,TRBD1,-,TRBV5-1
TGTGCCAGCAGCTCGGTGGGGCCCTACAATGAGCAGTTCTTC,CASSSVGPYNEQFF,TRBJ2-1,-,-,TRBV11-1
TGTGCCAGCAGTGAAGTAGCTGCAGGGTTATCTGATGCTTTCTTT,CASSEVAAGLSDAFF,TRBJ1-1,-,-,TRBV2
TGTGCCAGCAGTAATACAGGGTTAGAGTACCAAGAGACCCAGTACTTC,CASSNTGLEYQETQYF,TRBJ2-5,-,-,TRBV7-9
TGTGCCAGCAGCCCCAGGGGAGCCATGAACACTGAAGCTTTCTTT,CASSPRGAMNTEAFF,TRBJ1-1,-,-,TRBV14
TGTGCCAGCAGCGGTACAGGGCAGGGAAAACTGTTTTTT,CASSGTGQGKLFF,TRBJ1-4,-,-,TRBV6-5
TGTGCCAGCAGCTTATCCCGGGAGTGGAACTTC,CASSLSREWNF,TRBJ2-5,-,few,TRBV11-2
TGTGCCAGCAGTCCACAGACGGGGAATGGCTACACCTTC,CASSPQTGNGYTF,TRBJ1-2,-,-,TRBV12-3/TRBV12-4
TGTGCCACCACCTCCGATGGGAGGGGGATTATGGACACTGAAGCTTTCTTT,CATTSDGRGIMDTEAFF,TRBJ1-1,-,-,TRBV15
TGTGCCAGTAGTGCACAGGTGGATCAGCCCCAGCATTTT,CASSAQVDQPQHF,TRBJ1-5,-,few,TRBV19
TGCGCCAGCAGCCAGGAACCGGACAGTCACTATGGCTACACCTTC,CASSQEPDSHYGYTF,TRBJ1-2,-,-,TRBV4-1
TGCGCCAGCAGTGAGTTTGGGACAGCGCCTACAGATACGCAGTATTTT,CASSEFGTAPTDTQYF,TRBJ2-3,TRBD1,-,TRBV10-2
TGTGCCAGTAGTCCCACCGGACAGGCAGAAGCTTTCTTT,CASSPTGQAEAFF,TRBJ1-1,TRBD1,-,TRBV19
TGCGCCAGCAGCTTGGACGCGGGGGAGCAGTTCTTC,CASSLDAGEQFF,TRBJ2-1,-,once,TRBV5-1
TGTGCCAGCAGTTTAGTGGACAGAGAGACCCAGTACTTC,CASSLVDRETQYF,TRBJ2-5,-,-,TRBV27
TGTGCCAGCAGCCCACGGACAGGGGGAATTTCCAAAAACATTCAGTACTTC,CASSPRTGGISKNIQYF,TRBJ2-4,TRBD1,-,TRBV14